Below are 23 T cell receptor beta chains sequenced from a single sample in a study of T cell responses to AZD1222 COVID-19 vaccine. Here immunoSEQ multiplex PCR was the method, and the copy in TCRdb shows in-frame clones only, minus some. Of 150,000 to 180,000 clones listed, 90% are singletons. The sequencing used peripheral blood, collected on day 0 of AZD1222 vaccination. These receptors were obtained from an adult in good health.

The CDR3 coding sequence is TGCGCCAGCAGCTTGGTCTCCGGACAGATGGGGTACGGCTACACCTTC. Its protein is CASSLVSGQMGYGYTF. This sequence joins TRBV5-1 and TRBJ1-2, with D perhaps TRBD1 (6 bases). Germline V CDR1 and CDR2: SGHRS, YFSETQ. Trimming shortened V by 0 bases and J by 8 bases, and 20 bases separated the two germline ends. The CDR3 consists of 16 residues.

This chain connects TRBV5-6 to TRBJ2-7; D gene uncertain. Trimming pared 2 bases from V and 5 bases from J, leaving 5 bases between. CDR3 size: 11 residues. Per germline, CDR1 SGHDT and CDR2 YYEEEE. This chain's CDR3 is CASSLIDEQYF. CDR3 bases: TGTGCCAGCAGCTTAATTGACGAGCAGTACTTC. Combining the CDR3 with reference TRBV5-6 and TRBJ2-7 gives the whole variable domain DAGVTQSPTHLIKTRGQQVTLRCSPKSGHDTVSWYQQALGQGPQFIFQYYEEEERQRGNFPDRFSGHQFPNYSSELNVNALLLGDSALYLCASSLIDEQYFGPGTRLTVT.

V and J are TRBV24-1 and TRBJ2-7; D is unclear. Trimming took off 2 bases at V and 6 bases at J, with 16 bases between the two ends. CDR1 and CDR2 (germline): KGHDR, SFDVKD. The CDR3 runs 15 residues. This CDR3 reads CATSDSLLGPGEQYF. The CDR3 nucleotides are TGTGCCACCAGTGATTCCTTGCTCGGTCCGGGCGAGCAGTACTTC.

The CDR3 nucleotides are TGTGCCAGCAGCCTCCGGGGGACTAGCGGGGGGATAGGGCAGTACTTC. Translation: CASSLRGTSGGIGQYF. V gene TRBV3-1 (or the pseudogene TRBV3-2) combines with J gene TRBJ2-7; 15 bases align to TRBD2. Losses at the gene ends were 4 bases for V and 9 bases for J; bases not matched to a gene: 10. The germline CDR1 and CDR2 sequences are LGHDT and YNNKEL (reference sequence). CDR3 length: 16 amino acids.

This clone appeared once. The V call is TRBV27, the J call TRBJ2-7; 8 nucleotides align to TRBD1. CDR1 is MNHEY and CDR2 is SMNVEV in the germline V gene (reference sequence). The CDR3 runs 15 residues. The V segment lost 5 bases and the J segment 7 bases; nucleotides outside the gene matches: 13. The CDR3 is CASSRRSTGDEEQYF. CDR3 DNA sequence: TGTGCCAGCAGTCGGCGATCGACAGGGGACGAAGAGCAGTACTTC.

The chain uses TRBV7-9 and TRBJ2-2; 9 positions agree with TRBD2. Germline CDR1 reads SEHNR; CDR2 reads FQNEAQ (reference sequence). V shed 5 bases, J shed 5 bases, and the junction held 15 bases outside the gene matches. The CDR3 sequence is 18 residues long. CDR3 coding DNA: TGTGCCAGCAGCCCGCCCCGGGGTAGCGGGAGTTTAACCGGGGAGCTGTTTTTT. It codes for CASSPPRGSGSLTGELFF.

The CDR3: CATLTGEGYTF. The CDR3 coding sequence is TGTGCCACCCTAACAGGGGAGGGCTACACCTTC. The chain recombines TRBV10-3 with TRBJ1-2, with 7 bases fitting TRBD1. Trimming cost V 10 bases and J 8 bases; bases outside gene matches: 7. The CDR3 extends over 11 amino acids. CDR1 and CDR2 (germline): ENHRY, SYGVKD.

DNA for the CDR3: TGTGCCAGCAGCCCCCCAACCGGGGAGCTGTTTTTT. It specifies CASSPPTGELFF. The chain couples TRBV7-3 to TRBJ2-2; D remains ambiguous. From germline, CDR1 is SGHTA and CDR2 FQGTGA. There are 12 residues in the CDR3. V dropped 5 bases and J dropped 5 bases, with 6 bases sitting between them.

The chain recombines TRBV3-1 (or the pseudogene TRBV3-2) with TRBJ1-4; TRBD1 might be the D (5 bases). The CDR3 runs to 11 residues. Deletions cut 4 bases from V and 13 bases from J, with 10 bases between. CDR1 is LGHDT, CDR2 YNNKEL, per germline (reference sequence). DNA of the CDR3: TGTGCCAGCAGCCTCGATGGGGGACTGTTTTTT. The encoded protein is CASSLDGGLFF.

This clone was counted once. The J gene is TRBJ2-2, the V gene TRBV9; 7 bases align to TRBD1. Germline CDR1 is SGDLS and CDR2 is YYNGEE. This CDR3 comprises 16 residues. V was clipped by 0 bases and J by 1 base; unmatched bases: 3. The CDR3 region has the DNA TGTGCCAGCAGCGTAGATCGGACAGGGAACACCGGGGAGCTGTTTTTT. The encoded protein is CASSVDRTGNTGELFF.

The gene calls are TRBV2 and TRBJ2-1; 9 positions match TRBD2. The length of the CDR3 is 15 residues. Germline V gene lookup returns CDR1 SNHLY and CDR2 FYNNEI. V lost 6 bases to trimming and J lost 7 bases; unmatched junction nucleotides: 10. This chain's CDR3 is CASSALAGPWNEQFF. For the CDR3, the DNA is TGTGCCAGCAGCGCCCTAGCGGGACCGTGGAATGAGCAGTTCTTC. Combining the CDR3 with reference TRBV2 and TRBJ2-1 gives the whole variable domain EPEVTQTPSHQVTQMGQEVILRCVPISNHLYFYWYRQILGQKVEFLVSFYNNEISEKSEIFDDQFSVERPDGSNFTLKIRSTKLEDSAMYFCASSALAGPWNEQFFGPGTRLTVL.

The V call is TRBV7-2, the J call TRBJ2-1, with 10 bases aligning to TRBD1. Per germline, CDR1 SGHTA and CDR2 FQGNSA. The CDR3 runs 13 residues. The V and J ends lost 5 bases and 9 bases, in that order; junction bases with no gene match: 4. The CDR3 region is CASSIGQGGEQFF. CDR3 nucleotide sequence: TGTGCCAGCAGCATAGGACAGGGGGGTGAGCAGTTCTTC. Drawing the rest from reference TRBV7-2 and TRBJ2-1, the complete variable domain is GAGVSQSPSNKVTEKGKDVELRCDPISGHTALYWYRQSLGQGLEFLIYFQGNSAPDKSGLPSDRFSAERTGGSVSTLTIQRTQQEDSAVYLCASSIGQGGEQFFGPGTRLTVL.

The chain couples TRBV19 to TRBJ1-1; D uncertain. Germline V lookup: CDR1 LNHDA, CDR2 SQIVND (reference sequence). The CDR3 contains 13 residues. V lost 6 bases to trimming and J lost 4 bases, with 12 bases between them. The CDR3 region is CASRARRVTEAFF. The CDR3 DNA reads TGTGCCAGTAGGGCGAGGAGGGTCACTGAAGCTTTCTTT.

CDR3 sequence reads: CASSVPGQGSNYGYTF. The DNA of the CDR3 is TGTGCCAGTAGTGTCCCGGGACAGGGAAGTAACTATGGCTACACCTTC. The gene calls are TRBV19 and TRBJ1-2; TRBD1 matches 9 bases. With V trimmed by 5 bases and J by 1 base, 8 bases remained unmatched. This CDR3 has 16 amino acids. Germline CDR1 is LNHDA and CDR2 is SQIVND (reference sequence).

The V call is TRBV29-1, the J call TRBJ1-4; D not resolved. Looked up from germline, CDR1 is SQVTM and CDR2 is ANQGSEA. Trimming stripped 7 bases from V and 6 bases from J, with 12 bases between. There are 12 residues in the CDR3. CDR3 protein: CSGSGPDEKLFF. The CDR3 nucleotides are TGCAGCGGCAGTGGGCCGGATGAAAAACTGTTTTTT.

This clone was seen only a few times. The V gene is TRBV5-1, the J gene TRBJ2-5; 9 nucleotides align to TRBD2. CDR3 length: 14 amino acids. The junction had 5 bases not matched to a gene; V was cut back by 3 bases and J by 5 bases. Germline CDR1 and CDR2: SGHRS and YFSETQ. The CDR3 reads CASSSRGGRETQYF. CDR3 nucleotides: TGCGCCAGCAGCTCGCGGGGGGGCCGGGAGACCCAGTACTTC.

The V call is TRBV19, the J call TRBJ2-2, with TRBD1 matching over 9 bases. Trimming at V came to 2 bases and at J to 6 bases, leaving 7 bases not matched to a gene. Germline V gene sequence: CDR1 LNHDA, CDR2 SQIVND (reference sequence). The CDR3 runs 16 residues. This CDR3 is CASSIQGQGQAGELFF. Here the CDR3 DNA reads TGTGCCAGTAGTATACAGGGACAGGGTCAAGCCGGGGAGCTGTTTTTT.

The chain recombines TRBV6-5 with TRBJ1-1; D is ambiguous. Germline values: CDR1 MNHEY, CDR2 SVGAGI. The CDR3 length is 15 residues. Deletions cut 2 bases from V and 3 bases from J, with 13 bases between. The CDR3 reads CASSYLTASDTEAFF. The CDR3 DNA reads TGTGCCAGCAGTTACCTAACCGCCTCGGACACTGAAGCTTTCTTT.

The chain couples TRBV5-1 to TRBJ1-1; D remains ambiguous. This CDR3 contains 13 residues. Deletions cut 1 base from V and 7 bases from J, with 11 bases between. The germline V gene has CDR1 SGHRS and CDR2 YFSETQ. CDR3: CASSLFGVNEAFF. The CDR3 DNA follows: TGCGCCAGCAGCTTGTTTGGGGTTAATGAAGCTTTCTTT.

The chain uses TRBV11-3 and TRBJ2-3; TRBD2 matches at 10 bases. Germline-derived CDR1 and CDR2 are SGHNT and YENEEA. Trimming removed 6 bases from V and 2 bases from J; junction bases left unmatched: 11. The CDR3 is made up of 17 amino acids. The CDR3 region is CASSFYLGLADTDTQYF. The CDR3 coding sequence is TGTGCCAGCAGTTTCTACCTAGGACTAGCGGACACAGATACGCAGTATTTT.

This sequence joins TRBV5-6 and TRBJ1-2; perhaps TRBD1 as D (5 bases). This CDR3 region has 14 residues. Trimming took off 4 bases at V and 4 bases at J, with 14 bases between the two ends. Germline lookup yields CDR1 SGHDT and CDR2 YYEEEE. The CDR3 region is CASSHAQGGYGYTF. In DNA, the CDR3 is TGTGCCAGCAGCCATGCCCAGGGTGGCTATGGCTACACCTTC.

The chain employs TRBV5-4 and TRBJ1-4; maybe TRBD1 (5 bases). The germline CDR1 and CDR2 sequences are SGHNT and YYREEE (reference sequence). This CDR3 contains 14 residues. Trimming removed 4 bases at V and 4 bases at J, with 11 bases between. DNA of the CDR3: TGTGCCAGCAGCCTCGACAGCGGTAATGAAAAACTGTTTTTT. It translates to CASSLDSGNEKLFF.

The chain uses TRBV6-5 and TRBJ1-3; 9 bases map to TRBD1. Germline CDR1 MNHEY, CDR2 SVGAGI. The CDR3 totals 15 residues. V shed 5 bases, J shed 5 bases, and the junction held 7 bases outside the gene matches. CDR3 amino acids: CASSPSGQGRNTIYF. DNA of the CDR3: TGTGCCAGCAGTCCGTCGGGACAGGGCCGAAACACCATATATTTT.